These 30 T cell receptor beta chains were sequenced from one sample in a study of T cell responses to AZD1222 COVID-19 vaccine. Produced via immunoSEQ multiplex PCR; TCRdb's table is partial and in-frame only. The profile shows about 46,000 clones, 85% to 90% of them singletons. The source was peripheral blood, collected 28 days after the second AZD1222 dose. All receptors derive from an adult who received the AZD1222 COVID-19 vaccine.

The chain couples TRBV2 to TRBJ2-1, with a weak D call TRBD1 (6 bases). CDR1 and CDR2 from the germline V gene are SNHLY and FYNNEI. V lost 6 bases and J 10 bases, leaving 13 bases between the germline ends. The CDR3 length is 12 residues. The CDR3 sequence: CASSRDKGEQFF. CDR3 in DNA: TGTGCCAGCAGCCGGGACAAGGGCGAGCAGTTCTTC.

In its sample, this clone was seen a few times. The chain couples TRBV5-4 to TRBJ2-7, with 9 bases aligning to TRBD2. Germline V CDR1 and CDR2: SGHNT, YYREEE (reference sequence). Unmatched junction bases numbered 7, after V lost 4 bases and J lost 2 bases. CDR3 length: 15 amino acids. The CDR3 loop is CASSPGLARTYEQYF. CDR3 in DNA: TGTGCCAGCAGCCCCGGACTAGCGAGAACCTACGAGCAGTACTTC.

V usage is TRBV2 and J usage is TRBJ1-3; D possibly corresponds to TRBD1 (5 bases). CDR3 length: 18 residues. Trimming removed 6 bases at V and 0 bases at J, with 21 bases between. Germline CDR1 reads SNHLY; CDR2 reads FYNNEI. The CDR3 DNA is TGTGCCAGCAGGATACCAAGGGACGACAGAAGCTCTGGAAACACCATATATTTT. It encodes CASRIPRDDRSSGNTIYF.

This chain uses TRBV7-6 with TRBJ2-6, with D hard to call. V was cut by 6 bases and J by 2 bases, with 26 bases left in between. The germline V gene has CDR1 SGHVS and CDR2 FNYEAQ. This CDR3 has 20 residues. This CDR3 reads CASSLTPMNTFVAGANVLTF. In nucleotides, the CDR3 is TGTGCCAGCAGTCTGACACCCATGAACACATTCGTCGCTGGGGCCAACGTCCTGACTTTC.

The rearrangement joins TRBV2 to TRBJ2-4; D might be TRBD2 (7 bases). This CDR3 region has 13 residues. CDR1 and CDR2 from the germline V gene are SNHLY and FYNNEI. The germline V and J ends were trimmed by 4 bases and 9 bases, with 13 bases remaining between them. The CDR3 protein is CASSGGGTSIQYF. In DNA, the CDR3 is TGTGCCAGCAGTGGCGGGGGCACCAGCATTCAGTACTTC.

The V call is TRBV4-1, the J call TRBJ2-5; D not certain. Germline CDR1 and CDR2: MGHRA and YSYEKL. The CDR3 sequence is 13 residues long. The V and J ends lost 1 base and 2 bases respectively, with 5 bases between them. The CDR3 region has the DNA TGCGCCAGCAGCCAAGCCTATCAAGAGACCCAGTACTTC. It codes for CASSQAYQETQYF.

In nucleotides, the CDR3 is TGTGCCAGCAGCCTACTAGCGGGAGGGGATGAGCAGTTCTTC. Amino acid sequence: CASSLLAGGDEQFF. V and J are TRBV3-1 (or the pseudogene TRBV3-2) and TRBJ2-1, with 13 bases identical to TRBD2. Looked up from germline, CDR1 is LGHDT and CDR2 is YNNKEL (reference sequence). The CDR3 has 14 residues. J gave up 8 bases and V 4 bases, and 2 bases lay outside the gene matches.

The chain recombines TRBV6-5 with TRBJ1-5; TRBD1 is a possible D gene (5 bases). The CDR3 extends over 14 amino acids. Germline lookup yields CDR1 MNHEY and CDR2 SVGAGI. Trimming stripped 6 bases from V and 3 bases from J, with 12 bases between. The CDR3 loop is CASRGRDYNQPQHF. The DNA of the CDR3 is TGTGCCAGCAGGGGACGGGATTACAATCAGCCCCAGCATTTT.

This clone occurred a few times. This chain uses TRBV7-2 with TRBJ2-2; a possible D gene is TRBD1 (6 bases). The CDR3 has 15 amino acids. CDR1 and CDR2 (germline): SGHTA, FQGNSA. V was trimmed by 6 bases and J by 3 bases, leaving 14 bases between them. In nucleotides, the CDR3 is TGTGCCAGCAGAGAAGGGGGTTTTTACACCGGGGAGCTGTTTTTT. Translation gives CASREGGFYTGELFF.

This clone was observed a few times. This rearrangement joins TRBV4-1 to TRBJ2-1; no clear D gene. The CDR3 extends over 11 amino acids. V lost 1 base and J lost 12, with 7 bases in between. Germline assignment: CDR1 MGHRA and CDR2 YSYEKL. DNA of the CDR3: TGCGCCAGCAGCCAAGCATGGCGGCAGTTCTTC. This sequence encodes CASSQAWRQFF.

CDR3 in amino acids: CASSLAGYSGANVLTF. In DNA form, the CDR3 reads TGCGCCAGCAGCTTGGCGGGGTATTCTGGGGCCAACGTCCTGACTTTC. The chain recombines TRBV5-1 with TRBJ2-6; D might be TRBD2 (5 bases). Germline V gives CDR1 SGHRS, CDR2 YFSETQ. V lost 0 bases and J lost 1, with 8 bases in between. The CDR3 totals 16 residues.

The CDR3 reads CASSQGPGVVIEKLFF. The CDR3 nucleotides read TGCGCCAGCAGCCAAGGGCCAGGGGTTGTTATTGAAAAACTGTTTTTT. V gene TRBV4-3 combines with J gene TRBJ1-4; the D gene is possibly TRBD1 (6 bases). V was shortened by 1 base and J by 7 bases, with 16 bases between the two germline ends. This CDR3 comprises 16 residues. Germline lookup yields CDR1 LGHNA and CDR2 YSLEER.

The chain couples TRBV5-1 to TRBJ2-1, with D perhaps TRBD2 (5 bases). Trimming removed 0 bases at V and 0 bases at J, with 10 bases between. This CDR3 has 16 residues. The germline CDR1 and CDR2 sequences are SGHRS and YFSETQ. CDR3 loop: CASSLARRASYNEQFF. The CDR3 DNA reads TGCGCCAGCAGCTTGGCCCGGCGGGCCTCCTACAATGAGCAGTTCTTC. Together with reference TRBV5-1 and TRBJ2-1, the CDR3 gives the full variable domain: KAGVTQTPRYLIKTRGQQVTLSCSPISGHRSVSWYQQTPGQGLQFLFEYFSETQRNKGNFPGRFSGRQFSNSRSEMNVSTLELGDSALYLCASSLARRASYNEQFFGPGTRLTVL.

This clone was seen once. The chain joins TRBV4-1 to TRBJ2-7; D gene unclear. Per the germline V gene, CDR1 is MGHRA and CDR2 is YSYEKL. Trimming took off 0 bases at V and 6 bases at J, with 6 bases between the two ends. This CDR3 region has 12 residues. The CDR3 bases are TGCGCCAGCAGCCAAGAGACGGGCGAGCAGTACTTC. It yields the protein CASSQETGEQYF.

This clone was counted once. The chain is built from TRBV29-1 and TRBJ2-1; a weak D match, TRBD1 (6 bases). Trimming stripped 3 bases from V and 8 bases from J, with 11 bases between. The CDR3 spans 12 residues. The germline V gene has CDR1 SQVTM and CDR2 ANQGSEA. CDR3 in DNA: TGCAGCGTTGACAGGGGTGGCGATGAGCAGTTCTTC. This sequence encodes CSVDRGGDEQFF.

The genes are TRBV6-6 and TRBJ1-6, with D unresolved. CDR3 length: 16 residues. The V end was cut by 5 bases, the J end by 9 bases, with 20 bases between. CDR1 is MNHNY, CDR2 SVGAGI, per germline (reference sequence). The DNA for the CDR3 is TGTGCCAGCAGTCCCTTGACGGCTGCCTTGATTTCACCCCTCCACTTT. This translates into CASSPLTAALISPLHF.

The V gene is TRBV5-6, the J gene TRBJ1-2; D uncertain. The CDR3 spans 12 residues. V lost 1 base, J lost 8 bases, and 9 bases lay in between. CDR1 and CDR2 from the germline V gene are SGHDT and YYEEEE. CDR3 sequence reads: CASSLRREGYTF. Written as DNA, the CDR3 is TGTGCCAGCAGCTTGCGACGGGAGGGCTACACCTTC.

V and J are TRBV9 and TRBJ2-3; 11 nucleotides agree with TRBD2. The trim removed 3 bases at V and 0 bases at J, leaving 9 bases unmatched. CDR1 is SGDLS, CDR2 YYNGEE, per germline. The CDR3 is made up of 18 amino acids. CDR3 loop: CASSDGLAGVPSTDTQYF. For the CDR3, the DNA is TGTGCCAGCAGCGACGGACTAGCGGGTGTCCCTAGCACAGATACGCAGTATTTT. Using reference TRBV9 and TRBJ2-3 for the parts outside the CDR3, the full variable domain is DSGVTQTPKHLITATGQRVTLRCSPRSGDLSVYWYQQSLDQGLQFLIQYYNGEERAKGNILERFSAQQFPDLHSELNLSSLELGDSALYFCASSDGLAGVPSTDTQYFGPGTRLTVL.

A few counts support this clone. V usage is TRBV5-8 and J usage is TRBJ2-1; TRBD1 matches at 8 bases. Per germline, CDR1 SGHTS and CDR2 YDEGEE. The CDR3 sequence is 12 residues long. The V gene end was trimmed by 4 bases and the J gene end by 7 bases; junction bases not matched to a gene: 1. The chain's CDR3 is CASSRQGNEQFF. The CDR3 DNA reads as TGTGCCAGCAGCCGACAGGGGAATGAGCAGTTCTTC. The full variable domain, in which reference TRBV5-8 and TRBJ2-1 provide the parts outside the CDR3, is EAGVTQSPTHLIKTRGQQATLRCSPISGHTSVYWYQQALGLGLQFLLWYDEGEERNRGNFPPRFSGRQFPNYSSELNVNALELEDSALYLCASSRQGNEQFFGPGTRLTVL.

J is TRBJ2-5 and V is TRBV7-9; D is perhaps TRBD1 (6 bases). Germline V gene data show CDR1 as SEHNR and CDR2 as FQNEAQ (reference sequence). CDR3 length: 12 amino acids. Trimming left V 2 bases short and J 5 bases short, with 6 bases between. Here the CDR3 DNA reads TGTGCCAGCAGCTTAAGGGGGGAGACCCAGTACTTC. Its protein product is CASSLRGETQYF.

This clone appeared a single time. The rearrangement joins TRBV18 to TRBJ1-1, with no clear D. Germline V CDR1 and CDR2: KGHSH, LQKENI. With 1 base removed from V and 0 bases from J, the gap between germline ends came to 3 bases. CDR3 length equals 13 residues. The CDR3 sequence is CASSPQLNTEAFF. CDR3 DNA sequence: TGTGCCAGCTCACCACAGCTGAACACTGAAGCTTTCTTT.

The J gene is TRBJ2-7, the V gene TRBV5-1; D is possibly TRBD2 (6 bases). Trimming stripped 0 bases from V and 11 bases from J, with 15 bases between. CDR3 size: 13 residues. Germline CDR1 SGHRS, CDR2 YFSETQ. CDR3 sequence (DNA): TGCGCCAGCAGCTTGGCTGGTTACTCGGGGGAGTACTTC. The encoded protein is CASSLAGYSGEYF.

CDR3 amino acids: CASSFQGNTEAFF. As DNA, the CDR3 is TGTGCCAGCAGTTTCCAGGGGAACACTGAAGCTTTCTTT. This chain links TRBV27 with TRBJ1-1; D perhaps matches TRBD1 (5 bases). V was clipped by 3 bases and J by 1 base, with 6 bases between them. The CDR3 totals 13 residues. The V gene's germline CDR1 is MNHEY and CDR2 SMNVEV (reference sequence).

This chain connects TRBV15 to TRBJ1-5; D gene uncertain. CDR3 length: 16 residues. Trimming removed 0 bases from V and 0 bases from J, with 9 bases in between. Germline V gene lookup returns CDR1 LNHNV and CDR2 YYDKDF (reference sequence). Here the CDR3 reads CATSRDSANSNQPQHF. DNA of the CDR3: TGTGCCACCAGCAGAGATTCAGCGAATAGCAATCAGCCCCAGCATTTT.

This clone was seen only once. The chain employs TRBV4-1 and TRBJ2-3; a weak D match, TRBD2 (6 bases). The CDR3 has 16 amino acids. The germline gives CDR1 MGHRA, CDR2 YSYEKL. V shed 0 bases and J shed 1 base, with 11 bases lying between them. CDR3 DNA sequence: TGCGCCAGCAGCCAAGATCGGGTAGCGGGCACAGATACGCAGTATTTT. It codes for CASSQDRVAGTDTQYF.

V and J are TRBV10-3 and TRBJ1-2; 11 bases align to TRBD1. J was trimmed by 2 bases and V by 7 bases; bases with no gene match: 6. CDR3 length equals 15 residues. Germline V gene sequence: CDR1 ENHRY, CDR2 SYGVKD. In DNA form, the CDR3 reads TGTGCCATCAATAGGGACAGGGGGACGAACTATGGCTACACCTTC. This sequence encodes CAINRDRGTNYGYTF.

The CDR3 nucleotides read TGTGCCAGCAGCCAGGGACCTGAGGTGGGTCAGCCCCAGCATTTT. Protein sequence: CASSQGPEVGQPQHF. The chain uses TRBV4-2 and TRBJ1-5; a possible D gene is TRBD1 (5 bases). The CDR3 is 15 amino acids. Trimming shortened V by 3 bases and J by 6 bases, and 15 bases separated the two germline ends. Germline V gene sequence: CDR1 LGHNA, CDR2 YNFKEQ.

Only a few counts were recorded for this clone. The chain recombines TRBV21-1 with TRBJ2-2. TRBV21-1 represents a pseudogene. This CDR3 is built from 14 residues. This chain's CDR3 is CAQFGTAVGGELFF. For the CDR3, the DNA is TGCGCCCAGTTTGGGACGGCGGTCGGAGGGGAGCTGTTTTTT.

V and J are TRBV24-1 and TRBJ1-6; no clear D. The CDR3 totals 13 residues. CDR1 and CDR2 from the germline V gene are KGHDR and SFDVKD. With 3 bases removed from V and 13 bases from J, the gap between germline ends came to 12 bases. This chain's CDR3 is CATSDARLGPLHF. The CDR3, as DNA: TGTGCCACCAGTGATGCCAGGCTGGGGCCCCTCCACTTT.

This chain uses TRBV4-1 with TRBJ1-2; TRBD1 is a possible D gene (5 bases). Germline CDR1 is MGHRA and CDR2 is YSYEKL. The CDR3 is 13 amino acids. With 7 bases removed from V and 2 bases from J, the gap between germline ends came to 11 bases. The CDR3 sequence is CASTRQLNYGYTF. CDR3 in DNA: TGCGCCAGCACGCGACAGTTAAACTATGGCTACACCTTC.